The 17 T cell receptor beta chains listed next were all sequenced from one sample in a study of T cell responses to AZD1222 COVID-19 vaccine. The repertoire was sequenced with immunoSEQ multiplex PCR; TCRdb's copy has only in-frame clones and lacks some. In the table there are 95,000 to 150,000 clones, around nine tenths of which are singletons. Sequenced material: peripheral blood, taken on day 0 of AZD1222 vaccination. These receptors all come from an adult in good health.

The count of this clone is one. The gene calls are TRBV7-9 and TRBJ1-1, with D possibly TRBD1 on 6 matching bases. With 5 bases removed from V and 1 base from J, the gap between germline ends came to 14 bases. Germline-derived CDR1 and CDR2 are SEHNR and FQNEAQ (reference sequence). The CDR3 runs to 15 residues. The CDR3 sequence: CASSTQGGGNTEAFF. The CDR3 DNA reads as TGTGCCAGCAGCACACAGGGTGGAGGGAACACTGAAGCTTTCTTT.

This clone appeared once. The genes are TRBV29-1 and TRBJ2-1; weak D call: TRBD1 (5 bases). Trimming took 6 bases from V and 7 from J, leaving 10 bases between them. From germline, CDR1 is SQVTM and CDR2 ANQGSEA. This CDR3 contains 11 residues. The CDR3 loop is CSVEQGNEQFF. The CDR3, as DNA: TGCAGCGTCGAGCAGGGAAATGAGCAGTTCTTC.

The rearrangement links TRBV11-2 to TRBJ2-7, with D possibly being TRBD1 or TRBD2 (6 bases each). Deletions cut 5 bases from V and 5 bases from J, with 16 bases between. Germline V lookup: CDR1 SGHAT, CDR2 FQNNGV. The CDR3 spans 14 residues. The CDR3 DNA reads as TGTGCCAGCAGCCGGGGGCAGGGGACGCACGAGCAGTACTTC. Its translation is CASSRGQGTHEQYF.

The chain joins TRBV5-1 to TRBJ2-5, with D possibly being TRBD2 (6 bases). Deletions cut 7 bases from V and 0 bases from J, with 16 bases between. This CDR3 is 15 amino acids long. Germline V lookup: CDR1 SGHRS, CDR2 YFSETQ. CDR3 in DNA: TGCGCCAGCGGTGGGCGGGGCGCCTACCAAGAGACCCAGTACTTC. Protein sequence: CASGGRGAYQETQYF.

Here the CDR3 reads CASSMTEINEKLFF. For the CDR3, the DNA is TGTGCCAGTAGTATGACAGAAATTAATGAAAAACTGTTTTTT. The V and J genes are TRBV19 and TRBJ1-4, with D tentatively TRBD1 (5 bases). Between the trimmed V and J ends, which lost 3 bases and 4 bases, there was a span of 9 bases. CDR1 and CDR2 from the germline V gene are LNHDA and SQIVND (reference sequence). This CDR3 region has 14 residues.

The V call is TRBV27, the J call TRBJ2-3, with a weak D call TRBD1 (6 bases). The CDR3 loop spans 15 amino acids. Germline V gene lookup returns CDR1 MNHEY and CDR2 SMNVEV (reference sequence). The V gene lost 0 bases and the J gene lost 4 bases, with 11 bases spanning the gap. CDR3 bases: TGTGCCAGCAGTTTATCGGGGGCCAAGCCAGATACGCAGTATTTT. Translated, it gives CASSLSGAKPDTQYF.

The gene calls are TRBV7-2 and TRBJ2-7, with a tentative D call TRBD1 (6 bases). V dropped 4 bases and J dropped 3 bases, with 16 bases sitting between them. Per the germline V gene, CDR1 is SGHTA and CDR2 is FQGNSA. The CDR3 covers 15 residues. CDR3 loop: CASSSRWGRGYEQYF. CDR3 nucleotide sequence: TGTGCCAGCAGCTCGCGGTGGGGCAGGGGCTACGAGCAGTACTTC.

The rearrangement joins TRBV20-1 to TRBJ1-1; D gene unclear. The germline V gene encodes CDR1 DFQATT and CDR2 SNEGSKA (reference sequence). The CDR3 extends over 11 amino acids. Between the trimmed V and J ends, which lost 6 bases and 6 bases, there was a span of 11 bases. CDR3 sequence (DNA): TGCAGTGCGGTTCGGGAGTCTGAAGCTTTCTTT. It is translated as CSAVRESEAFF.

This chain uses TRBV6-1 with TRBJ2-7; maybe TRBD1 (5 bases). CDR1 MNHNS and CDR2 SASEGT come from the germline V gene. The CDR3 has 12 residues. V lost 8 bases and J lost 6, with 14 bases in between. The chain's CDR3 is CASLKGYGEQYF. The CDR3 nucleotides read TGTGCCAGCCTCAAGGGGTACGGCGAGCAGTACTTC.

V usage is TRBV7-3 and J usage is TRBJ2-4, with no clear D. The CDR3 covers 16 residues. Germline lookup yields CDR1 SGHTA and CDR2 FQGTGA. Between the trimmed V and J ends, which lost 6 bases and 1 base, there was a span of 16 bases. The CDR3 nucleotides read TGTGCCAGCAGTGAGTATTGGGTAAGGGCCAAAAACATTCAGTACTTC. The encoded protein is CASSEYWVRAKNIQYF.

The chain links TRBV7-6 to TRBJ2-1; possible D gene TRBD2, 6 bases. Trimming took off 4 bases at V and 11 bases at J, with 27 bases between the two ends. The CDR3 runs to 17 residues. CDR1 and CDR2 from the germline V gene are SGHVS and FNYEAQ. Here the CDR3 DNA reads TGTGCCAGCAGCTCCTCCATTTCGGGACTCACTGGGAATAAGCAGTTCTTC. Encoded protein: CASSSSISGLTGNKQFF.

Comment on this clone: At one boundary the junction diverges from the germline segment, which might be a read error. V and J are TRBV7-9 and TRBJ2-1; no clear D. CDR1 and CDR2 from the germline V gene are SEHNR and FQNEAQ (reference sequence). The CDR3 covers 15 residues. The CDR3 loop is CASTLSESSYNEQFF. The CDR3 nucleotides read TGTGCCAGCACCTTAAGTGAAAGCTCCTACAATGAGCAGTTCTTC.

The chain employs TRBV28 and TRBJ1-1; D is uncertain. The germline V gene has CDR1 MDHEN and CDR2 SYDVKM. The CDR3 runs to 12 residues. V shed 3 bases and J shed 7 bases, with 9 bases lying between them. The CDR3 DNA sequence: TGTGCCAGCAGTTTGGGAGGATATGAAGCTTTCTTT. This translates into CASSLGGYEAFF.

The rearrangement uses TRBV6-2 or TRBV6-3 and TRBJ1-5; D gene ambiguous. V lost 5 bases, J lost 0 bases, and 5 bases lay in between. This CDR3 is 13 amino acids long. Germline values: CDR1 MNHEY, CDR2 SVGEGT. In nucleotides, the CDR3 is TGTGCCAGCAGTGACAATAGCAATCAGCCCCAGCATTTT. Translating gives CASSDNSNQPQHF.

The genes are TRBV30 and TRBJ1-1; no firm D call. Trimming removed 4 bases from V and 3 bases from J, with 18 bases in between. Germline CDR1 GTSNPN, CDR2 SVGIG (reference sequence). CDR3 length: 15 residues. CDR3 DNA: TGTGCCTGGAACAAGCCGACCGGAAGGTACACTGAAGCTTTCTTT. It encodes CAWNKPTGRYTEAFF.

V usage is TRBV2 and J usage is TRBJ2-7, with 11 bases fitting TRBD1. CDR1 SNHLY and CDR2 FYNNEI come from the germline V gene. Trimming cost V 8 bases and J 3 bases; bases outside gene matches: 9. The CDR3 is 15 amino acids. The CDR3 is CASRDRGYLDYEQYF. CDR3 nucleotides: TGTGCCAGCCGGGACAGGGGGTATCTCGACTACGAGCAGTACTTC.

This chain joins TRBV2 and TRBJ2-5, with 9 bases identical to TRBD2. Trimming cost V 6 bases and J 4 bases; bases outside gene matches: 9. This CDR3 is built from 15 residues. Per the germline V gene, CDR1 is SNHLY and CDR2 is FYNNEI. CDR3 loop: CASRPEVAGVETQYF. CDR3 DNA: TGTGCCAGCAGGCCTGAAGTAGCGGGAGTAGAGACCCAGTACTTC.